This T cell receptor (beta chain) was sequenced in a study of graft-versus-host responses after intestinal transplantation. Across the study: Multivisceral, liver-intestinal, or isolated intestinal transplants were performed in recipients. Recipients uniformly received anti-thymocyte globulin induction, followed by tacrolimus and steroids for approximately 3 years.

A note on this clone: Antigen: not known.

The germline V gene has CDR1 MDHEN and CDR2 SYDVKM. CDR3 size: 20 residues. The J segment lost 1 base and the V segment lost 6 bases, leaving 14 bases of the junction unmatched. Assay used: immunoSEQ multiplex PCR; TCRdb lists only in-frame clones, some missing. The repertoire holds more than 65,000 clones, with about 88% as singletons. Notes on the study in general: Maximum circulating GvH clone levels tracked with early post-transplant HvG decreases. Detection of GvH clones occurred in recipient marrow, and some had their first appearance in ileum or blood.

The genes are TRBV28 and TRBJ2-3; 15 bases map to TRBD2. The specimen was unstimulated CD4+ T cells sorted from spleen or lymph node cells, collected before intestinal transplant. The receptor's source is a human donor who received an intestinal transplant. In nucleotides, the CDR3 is TGTGCCAGCAGGAGGGGACTAGCGGGAGGAGGCAGAGTTCGCACAGATACGCAGTATTTT. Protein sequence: CASRRGLAGGGRVRTDTQYF.